The next 20 T cell receptor beta chains were all read from a single sample in a study of blood T cells in healthy people across ages. Combining a sample-barcoded 5' primer with a J-beta primer mix, a second PCR ran for roughly 6 to 11 cycles. A single record per CDR3 protein comes from TCRdb applying MiXCR to the 5' RACE reads. The sample comprises around 1.5 million distinct CDR3 sequences, around 36% of which are singletons, and 11% rests with the top ten. The specimen sequenced was blood. The receptors shown here come from a young woman in good health.

This clonotype was recorded once. This chain connects TRBV27 to TRBJ2-4; TRBD2 matches at 12 bases. The end of the DNA is better explained by TRBJ2-7, so the J call may be wrong. Germline lookup yields CDR1 MNHEY and CDR2 SMNVEV (reference sequence). This CDR3 has 17 residues. CDR3 region: CASSLWPLAGGPHEQYF. CDR3 coding DNA: TGTGCCAGCAGTTTATGGCCCCTAGCGGGAGGGCCCCACGAGCAGTACTTC.

This clonotype was counted between two and nine times. The genes are TRBV15 and TRBJ2-7; the D is unclear. The CDR3 loop spans 14 amino acids. Trimming left V 3 bases short and J 5 bases short, with 14 bases between. The V gene's germline CDR1 is LNHNV and CDR2 YYDKDF (reference sequence). As DNA, the CDR3 is TGTGCCACCAGCAGGGTCCGAATTTCTCACGAGCAGTACTTC. Translated, it gives CATSRVRISHEQYF.

The V call is TRBV5-5, the J call TRBJ2-7, with 10 bases aligning to TRBD1. J lost 7 bases, V lost 8 bases, and 12 bases had no gene match. This CDR3 is built from 14 residues. Germline V gives CDR1 SGHKS, CDR2 YYEKEE (reference sequence). The CDR3 region is CASGPWTGGYEQYF. The CDR3 DNA reads TGTGCCAGTGGACCATGGACAGGGGGATATGAGCAGTACTTC.

The genes are TRBV3-1 and TRBJ1-2; D might be TRBD1 (5 bases). This CDR3 has 13 amino acids. Looked up from germline, CDR1 is LGHDT and CDR2 is YNNKEL (reference sequence). V was clipped by 0 bases and J by 12 bases, with 14 bases between them. CDR3 residues: CASSQDGGTMNTF. Here the CDR3 DNA reads TGTGCCAGCAGCCAAGATGGTGGGACCATGAACACCTTC.

The genes are TRBV30 and TRBJ1-2; no definite D call. V lost 0 bases to trimming and J lost 7 bases, with 9 bases between them. The CDR3 totals 12 residues. Germline V gene lookup returns CDR1 GTSNPN and CDR2 SVGIG (reference sequence). CDR3 DNA sequence: TGTGCCTGGAGTGTGACGGTCTGTGGCTACACCTTC. This gives the protein CAWSVTVCGYTF.

In its sample, this clonotype was seen a few times. This chain uses TRBV29-1 with TRBJ1-5; possible D gene TRBD1, 6 bases. Trimming shortened V by 7 bases and J by 7 bases, and 17 bases separated the two germline ends. There are 13 residues in the CDR3. Germline CDR1 SQVTM, CDR2 ANQGSEA. CDR3 nucleotides: TGCAGCGCCATAAGGGGGTTAGGACAGCCCCAGCATTTT. It yields the protein CSAIRGLGQPQHF.

DNA of the CDR3: TGTGCCAGCAGCTACCTAGCGGGAGGTCCTCGGGAGCAGTACTTC. This translates into CASSYLAGGPREQYF. The V gene is TRBV27, the J gene TRBJ2-7, with 11 bases fitting TRBD2. The germline V gene encodes CDR1 MNHEY and CDR2 SMNVEV (reference sequence). V lost 6 bases, J lost 7 bases, and 11 bases stayed unmatched. This CDR3 contains 15 residues.

The V and J genes are TRBV5-1 and TRBJ1-1; D remains ambiguous. Deletions cut 0 bases from V and 10 bases from J, with 16 bases between. In germline, CDR1 is SGHRS, CDR2 YFSETQ. This CDR3 spans 14 amino acids. The DNA for the CDR3 is TGCGCCAGCAGCTTGGCCAGGCAAGTTGATGTAGCTTTCTTT. It yields the protein CASSLARQVDVAFF.

This clonotype appeared a few times. The chain links TRBV27 to TRBJ2-1, with D possibly being TRBD1 (5 bases). The CDR3 totals 16 residues. Between the trimmed V and J ends, which lost 0 bases and 2 bases, there was a span of 11 bases. Germline CDR1 is MNHEY and CDR2 is SMNVEV (reference sequence). Here the CDR3 reads CASSLSSGNTYNEQFF. Written as DNA, the CDR3 is TGTGCCAGCAGTTTATCCTCAGGGAACACCTACAATGAGCAGTTCTTC.

This chain connects TRBV4-1 to TRBJ2-4, with D tentatively TRBD2 (6 bases). The CDR3 consists of 15 residues. Germline V gives CDR1 MGHRA, CDR2 YSYEKL. The V and J ends lost 0 bases and 8 bases respectively, with 14 bases between them. The CDR3 reads CASSQDRREEDIQYF. The CDR3 DNA sequence: TGCGCCAGCAGCCAAGATAGGAGGGAGGAGGACATTCAGTACTTC.

This chain joins TRBV7-3 and TRBJ2-1; D remains ambiguous. The CDR3 is 13 amino acids. Trimming left V 2 bases short and J 13 bases short, with 15 bases between. Germline CDR1 and CDR2: SGHTA and FQGTGA. CDR3 region: CASSLWLGPSQFF. The DNA for the CDR3 is TGTGCCAGCAGCTTATGGCTCGGCCCGAGTCAGTTCTTC.

The chain employs TRBV6-1 and TRBJ1-1; D is unresolved. The CDR3 covers 15 residues. Trimming pared 2 bases from V and 0 bases from J, leaving 10 bases between. Germline V CDR1 and CDR2: MNHNS, SASEGT. CDR3 nucleotide sequence: TGTGCCAGCAGTGAAATGGGGATGCTGAACACTGAAGCTTTCTTT. Translating it yields CASSEMGMLNTEAFF.

Comment on this clonotype: The junction departs from germline at one end; a sequencing error may be responsible. J is TRBJ2-3 and V is TRBV4-2, with 7 bases lining up with TRBD2. The CDR3 contains 19 residues. In germline, CDR1 is LGHNA, CDR2 YNFKEQ. The CDR3 reads CAGSPRLPARRLARDTQYF. For the CDR3, the DNA is TGTGCCGGCAGCCCCCGCCTCCCGGCCCGGAGACTAGCAAGAGATACGCAGTATTTT.

The rearrangement links TRBV11-2 to TRBJ2-1; the D gene is possibly TRBD1 (7 bases). V was trimmed by 6 bases and J by 9 bases, leaving 21 bases between them. Germline CDR1 is SGHAT and CDR2 is FQNNGV. The CDR3 is 15 residues long. The CDR3 here is CASRTYGTARGEQFF. The CDR3 DNA sequence: TGTGCCAGCAGGACCTACGGGACAGCGCGGGGTGAGCAGTTCTTC.

This clonotype was picked up many times. The genes are TRBV6-1 and TRBJ2-3, with D unclear. Germline CDR1 is MNHNS and CDR2 is SASEGT. This CDR3 comprises 13 residues. Trimming took 5 bases from V and 4 from J, leaving 10 bases between them. CDR3 nucleotides: TGTGCCAGCAGTTTTTATGGGGCAGATACGCAGTATTTT. This sequence encodes CASSFYGADTQYF.

This clonotype has a count of ten or more. The chain uses TRBV3-1 and TRBJ2-7; D unresolved. The germline gives CDR1 LGHDT, CDR2 YNNKEL (reference sequence). Trimming pared 2 bases from V and 3 bases from J, leaving 2 bases between. This CDR3 spans 11 amino acids. The CDR3 spells CASSQSYEQYF. Written as DNA, the CDR3 is TGTGCCAGCAGCCAAAGCTACGAGCAGTACTTC.

This chain uses TRBV5-1 with TRBJ1-2, with 8 bases that match TRBD1. V lost 4 bases, J lost 8 bases, and 19 bases stayed unmatched. The CDR3 sequence is 17 residues long. Germline CDR1 and CDR2: SGHRS and YFSETQ. The CDR3 is CASSPGGTDRGGPGYTF. Written as DNA, the CDR3 is TGCGCCAGCAGCCCTGGTGGCACCGACAGGGGAGGGCCGGGCTACACCTTC.

V and J are TRBV19 and TRBJ2-1; no clear D. The germline gives CDR1 LNHDA, CDR2 SQIVND (reference sequence). Trimming cost V 5 bases and J 0 bases, with 14 bases left between them. This CDR3 is built from 16 residues. CDR3 sequence (DNA): TGTGCCAGTAGTGTAGGATCCGTCGACTCCTACAATGAGCAGTTCTTC. Protein sequence: CASSVGSVDSYNEQFF.

The chain is built from TRBV7-2 and TRBJ2-5, with D possibly called TRBD1 or TRBD2 (5 bases each). Deletions cut 5 bases from V and 1 base from J, with 17 bases between. Per the germline V gene, CDR1 is SGHTA and CDR2 is FQGNSA. CDR3 length equals 16 residues. The CDR3 sequence is CASSLDGGAFQETQYF. CDR3 nucleotide sequence: TGTGCCAGCAGCCTCGATGGGGGAGCCTTCCAAGAGACCCAGTACTTC. Filled out from reference TRBV7-2 and TRBJ2-5, the complete variable domain reads GAGVSQSPSNKVTEKGKDVELRCDPISGHTALYWYRQSLGQGLEFLIYFQGNSAPDKSGLPSDRFSAERTGGSVSTLTIQRTQQEDSAVYLCASSLDGGAFQETQYFGPGTRLLVL.

The chain joins TRBV29-1 to TRBJ2-7; the match to TRBD1 covers 8 bases. Germline V gene lookup returns CDR1 SQVTM and CDR2 ANQGSEA. Unmatched junction bases numbered 9, after V lost 6 bases and J lost 2 bases. CDR3 size: 14 residues. The CDR3 sequence: CSVGGGTGAYEQYF. As DNA, the CDR3 is TGCAGCGTAGGAGGGGGGACAGGAGCCTACGAGCAGTACTTC.